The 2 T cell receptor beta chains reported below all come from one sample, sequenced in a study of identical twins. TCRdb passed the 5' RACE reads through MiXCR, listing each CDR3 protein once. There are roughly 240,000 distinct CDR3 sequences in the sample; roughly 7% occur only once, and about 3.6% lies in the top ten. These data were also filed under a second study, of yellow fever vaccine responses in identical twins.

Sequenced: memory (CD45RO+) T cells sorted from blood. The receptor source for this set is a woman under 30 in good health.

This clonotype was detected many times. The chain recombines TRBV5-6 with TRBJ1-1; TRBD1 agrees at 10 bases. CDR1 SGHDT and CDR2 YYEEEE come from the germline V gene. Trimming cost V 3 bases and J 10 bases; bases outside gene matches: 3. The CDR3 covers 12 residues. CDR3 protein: CASSWGQGTAFF. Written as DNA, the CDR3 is TGTGCCAGCAGCTGGGGACAGGGGACAGCTTTCTTT.

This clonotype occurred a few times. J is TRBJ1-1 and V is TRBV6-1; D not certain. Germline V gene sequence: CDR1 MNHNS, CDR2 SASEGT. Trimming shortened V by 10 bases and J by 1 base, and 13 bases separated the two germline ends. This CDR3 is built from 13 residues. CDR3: CATSPPGNTEAFF. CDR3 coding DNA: TGTGCCACCAGCCCCCCAGGGAACACTGAAGCTTTCTTT.